The 7 T cell receptor beta chains given below trace back to one sample, sequenced in a study of cytomegalovirus exposure and HLA in healthy donors. Method: immunoSEQ multiplex PCR; TCRdb's copy keeps in-frame clones and lacks some. Of 260,000 or so clones listed, 88% are singletons. The sample comprised PBMCs. The receptor set was obtained from a young woman in good health and CMV-seronegative.

The chain joins TRBV5-1 to TRBJ2-6, with 7 positions matching TRBD1. The CDR3 consists of 17 residues. The J segment lost 3 bases and the V segment lost 0 bases, leaving 6 bases of the junction unmatched. Germline CDR1 and CDR2: SGHRS and YFSETQ. CDR3 coding DNA: TGCGCCAGCAGCTTGGCGGACAGGTTAGGTGGGGCCAACGTCCTGACTTTC. Protein product: CASSLADRLGGANVLTF.

This chain connects TRBV9 to TRBJ2-3; 10 bases are a match to TRBD2. CDR1 and CDR2 (germline): SGDLS, YYNGEE. CDR3 length equals 14 residues. V lost 2 bases and J lost 6; bases outside the gene matches: 3. The CDR3 loop is CASSVETSGDTQYF. CDR3 nucleotide sequence: TGTGCCAGCAGCGTGGAGACTAGCGGGGATACGCAGTATTTT. Filled out from reference TRBV9 and TRBJ2-3, the complete variable domain reads DSGVTQTPKHLITATGQRVTLRCSPRSGDLSVYWYQQSLDQGLQFLIQYYNGEERAKGNILERFSAQQFPDLHSELNLSSLELGDSALYFCASSVETSGDTQYFGPGTRLTVL.

This clone was detected only once. The chain joins TRBV7-8 to TRBJ2-7, with TRBD1 identical over 7 bases. The J segment lost 3 bases and the V segment lost 0 bases, leaving 2 bases of the junction unmatched. Germline CDR1 is SGHVS and CDR2 is FQNEAQ. The CDR3 extends over 14 amino acids. The CDR3 DNA reads TGTGCCAGCAGCTTAGCGGGACAGAACTACGAGCAGTACTTC. Its translation: CASSLAGQNYEQYF.

This clone was counted between two and nine times. This chain connects TRBV30 to TRBJ1-2; unclear D gene. With 0 bases removed from V and 14 bases from J, the gap between germline ends came to 19 bases. The CDR3 consists of 13 residues. Germline V gene data show CDR1 as GTSNPN and CDR2 as SVGIG (reference sequence). The CDR3 here is CAWSVRAIPTRTF. In DNA form, the CDR3 reads TGTGCCTGGAGTGTACGAGCGATACCCACGAGGACCTTC.

The chain combines TRBV14 with TRBJ2-7; possibly TRBD1 for D (6 bases). Per the germline V gene, CDR1 is SGHDN and CDR2 is FVKESK. CDR3 length: 14 amino acids. V was pared by 3 bases and J by 0 bases, with 9 bases between. CDR3 coding DNA: TGTGCCAGCAGCCAGGTACAGGGCTCCTACGAGCAGTACTTC. As protein: CASSQVQGSYEQYF.

CDR3: CASRTRLAGNEQFF. In DNA form, the CDR3 reads TGTGCCAGCAGGACTCGTCTAGCGGGCAATGAGCAGTTCTTC. This sequence joins TRBV27 and TRBJ2-1; 8 nucleotides match TRBD2. With 6 bases clipped from V and 6 bases from J, the junction kept 7 bases outside the gene matches. Germline V gene lookup returns CDR1 MNHEY and CDR2 SMNVEV (reference sequence). This CDR3 is built from 14 residues.

This clone was observed a few times. The chain has TRBV6-5 and TRBJ2-5, with a tentative D call TRBD1 (6 bases). Trimming took off 6 bases at V and 6 bases at J, with 20 bases between the two ends. CDR3 length: 15 amino acids. CDR1 is MNHEY and CDR2 is SVGAGI in the germline V gene. CDR3 loop: CASSNGGVGGKTQYF. The CDR3 DNA reads TGTGCCAGCAGCAATGGGGGCGTCGGTGGGAAGACCCAGTACTTC.